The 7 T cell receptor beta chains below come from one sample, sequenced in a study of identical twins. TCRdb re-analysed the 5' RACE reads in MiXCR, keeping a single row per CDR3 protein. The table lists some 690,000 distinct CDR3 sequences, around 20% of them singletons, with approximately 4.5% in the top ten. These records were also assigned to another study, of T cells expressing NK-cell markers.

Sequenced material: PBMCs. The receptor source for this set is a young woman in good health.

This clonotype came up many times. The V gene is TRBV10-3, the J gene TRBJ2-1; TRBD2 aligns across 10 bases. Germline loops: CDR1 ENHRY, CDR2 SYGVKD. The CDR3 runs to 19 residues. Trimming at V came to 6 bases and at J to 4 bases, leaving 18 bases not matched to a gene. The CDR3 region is CAISPTWGLAGVGYNEQFF. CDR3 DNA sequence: TGTGCCATCAGCCCCACCTGGGGTCTAGCGGGAGTTGGTTACAATGAGCAGTTCTTC.

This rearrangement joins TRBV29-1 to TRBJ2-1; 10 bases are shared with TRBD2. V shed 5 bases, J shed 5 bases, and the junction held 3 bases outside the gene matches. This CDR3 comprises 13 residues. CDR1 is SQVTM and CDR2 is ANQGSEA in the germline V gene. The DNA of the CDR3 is TGCAGCGTTTTACTAGCGGGAAACAATGAGCAGTTCTTC. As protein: CSVLLAGNNEQFF.

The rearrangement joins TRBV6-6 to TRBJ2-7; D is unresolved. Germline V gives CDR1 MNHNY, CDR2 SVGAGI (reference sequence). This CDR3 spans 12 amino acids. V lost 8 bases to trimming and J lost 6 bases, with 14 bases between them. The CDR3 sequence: CASCSLLTEQYF. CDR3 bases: TGTGCCAGCTGTTCCCTTTTAACCGAGCAGTACTTC.

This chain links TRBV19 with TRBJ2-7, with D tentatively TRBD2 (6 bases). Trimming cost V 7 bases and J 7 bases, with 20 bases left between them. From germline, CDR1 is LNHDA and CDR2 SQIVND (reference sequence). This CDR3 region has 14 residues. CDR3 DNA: TGTGCCAGTACCTTCTCTGGGGGGTCGGGAGAGCAGTACTTC. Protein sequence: CASTFSGGSGEQYF.

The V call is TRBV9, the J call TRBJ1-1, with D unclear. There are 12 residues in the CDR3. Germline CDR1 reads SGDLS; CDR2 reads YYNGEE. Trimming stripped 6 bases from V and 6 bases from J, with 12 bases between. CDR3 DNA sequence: TGTGCCAGCAAGGGCGCGGGCGCTGAAGCTTTCTTT. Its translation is CASKGAGAEAFF.

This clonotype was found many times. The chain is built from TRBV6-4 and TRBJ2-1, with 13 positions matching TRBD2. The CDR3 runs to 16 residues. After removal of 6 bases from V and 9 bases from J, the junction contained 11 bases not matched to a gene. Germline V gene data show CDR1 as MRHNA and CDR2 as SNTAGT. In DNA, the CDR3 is TGTGCCAGCAGCCACTGGGGGACTAGCGGGGTTACTGAGCAGTTCTTC. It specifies CASSHWGTSGVTEQFF.

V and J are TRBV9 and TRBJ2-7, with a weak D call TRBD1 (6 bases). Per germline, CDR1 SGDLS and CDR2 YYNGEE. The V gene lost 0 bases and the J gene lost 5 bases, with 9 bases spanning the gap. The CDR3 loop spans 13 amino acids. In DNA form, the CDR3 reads TGTGCCAGCAGCGTAGAACAGGGCGACGAGCAGTACTTC. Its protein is CASSVEQGDEQYF.